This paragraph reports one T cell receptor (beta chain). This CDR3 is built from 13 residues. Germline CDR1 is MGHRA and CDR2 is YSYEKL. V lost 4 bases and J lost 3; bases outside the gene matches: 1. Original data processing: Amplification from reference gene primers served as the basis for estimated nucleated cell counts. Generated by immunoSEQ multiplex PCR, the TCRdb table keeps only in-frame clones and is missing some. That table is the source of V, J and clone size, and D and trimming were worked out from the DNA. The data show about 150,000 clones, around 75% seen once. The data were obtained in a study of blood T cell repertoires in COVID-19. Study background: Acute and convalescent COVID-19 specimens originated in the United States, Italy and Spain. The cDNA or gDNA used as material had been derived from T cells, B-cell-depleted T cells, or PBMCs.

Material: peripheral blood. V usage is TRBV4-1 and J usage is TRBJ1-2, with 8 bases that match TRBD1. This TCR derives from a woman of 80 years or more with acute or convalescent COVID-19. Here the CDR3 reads CASSPTGDYGYTF. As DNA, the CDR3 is TGCGCCAGCAGCCCGACAGGGGACTATGGCTACACCTTC.